This section outlines one T cell receptor beta chain sequence together with its context. The isolated RNA, all of it, was reverse transcribed, so expressed TCRB transcripts were what got sequenced. Assay: immunoSEQ multiplex PCR; the TCRdb copy retains only in-frame clones and omits some. The repertoire holds 300,000 to 400,000 clones, with around 8% as singletons. With 2 bases clipped from V and 5 bases from J, the junction kept 1 base outside the gene matches. This CDR3 is built from 13 residues. Germline V gives CDR1 SGHTA, CDR2 FQGNSA. This sample was included in a study of beta chain features in type 1 diabetes.

The clonotype originates from a woman aged 18-30 years in good health. The chain employs TRBV7-2 and TRBJ2-5; 8 bases map to TRBD1. Sequences were obtained from central memory CD4+ T cells from blood. The CDR3 DNA is TGTGCCAGCAGCTTACCAGGGGGCGAGACCCAGTACTTC. Its protein product is CASSLPGGETQYF.